This TCR beta chain stems from a study of blood T cell repertoires in COVID-19. Sequencing used immunoSEQ multiplex PCR; TCRdb keeps in-frame clones, though not all of them. There are over 150,000 clones in the sample; around 82% occur only once, and roughly 12% lies in the top ten. The specimen sequenced was PBMCs or T cells enriched from blood (not recorded which). This receptor was taken from a middle-aged man who had recovered from COVID-19.

The CDR3 is CASSQDYRGTNSPLHF. DNA of the CDR3: TGTGCCAGCAGCCAAGATTACAGGGGGACTAATTCACCCCTCCACTTT. This chain joins TRBV4-2 and TRBJ1-6; 8 nucleotides agree with TRBD1. Unmatched junction bases numbered 4, after V lost 0 bases and J lost 6 bases. This CDR3 has 16 residues. Per the germline V gene, CDR1 is LGHNA and CDR2 is YNFKEQ.